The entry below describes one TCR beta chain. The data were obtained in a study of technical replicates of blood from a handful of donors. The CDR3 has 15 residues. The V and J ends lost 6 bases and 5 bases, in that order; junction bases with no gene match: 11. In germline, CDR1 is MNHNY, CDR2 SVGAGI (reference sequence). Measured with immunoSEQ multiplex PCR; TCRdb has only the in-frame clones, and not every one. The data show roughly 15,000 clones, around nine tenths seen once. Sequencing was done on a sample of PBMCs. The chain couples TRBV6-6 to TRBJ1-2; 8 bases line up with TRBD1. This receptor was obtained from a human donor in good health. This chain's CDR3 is CASSPRTGRPYGYTF. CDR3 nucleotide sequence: TGTGCCAGCAGCCCCCGGACAGGGCGTCCTTATGGCTACACCTTC.